The 23 T cell receptor beta chains reported below all come from one sample, sequenced in a study of response to subunit inactivated influenza vaccine. MiXCR was run by TCRdb on the RT-PCR reads, yielding one entry per CDR3 protein. The data show roughly 540,000 distinct CDR3 sequences, with around a quarter seen just once and roughly 2.8% held by the top ten. Separately, the same data were catalogued under a study of T cells expressing NK-cell markers. This second study says: The cDNA for TCR beta came from 5'RACE template switching with UMIs.

Specimen: CD4+ T cells sorted from PBMCs, collected approximately 12 days after vaccination. The receptors shown here come from a man aged 50 to 59 who received an inactivated influenza vaccine.

This clonotype was counted a few times. The rearrangement links TRBV29-1 to TRBJ2-5; 14 bases map to TRBD2. With 2 bases clipped from V and 4 bases from J, the junction kept 18 bases outside the gene matches. Looked up from germline, CDR1 is SQVTM and CDR2 is ANQGSEA. The CDR3 loop spans 20 amino acids. The CDR3 DNA reads TGCAGCGTTGAATGGGTCGAGGTGACTAGCGGGAGGGCCGGGGGAGAGACCCAGTACTTC. This encodes CSVEWVEVTSGRAGGETQYF.

The V gene is TRBV20-1, the J gene TRBJ2-5; 10 bases line up with TRBD1. Germline assignment: CDR1 DFQATT and CDR2 SNEGSKA (reference sequence). There are 14 residues in the CDR3. With 2 bases clipped from V and 5 bases from J, the junction kept 5 bases outside the gene matches. The CDR3 coding sequence is TGCAGTGCTAGACAAAGGACAGGGGGGGAGACCCAGTACTTC. It translates to CSARQRTGGETQYF.

This clonotype turned up a few times. This chain joins TRBV7-3 and TRBJ2-4; 10 positions agree with TRBD2. CDR1 and CDR2 (germline): SGHTA, FQGTGA. V shed 1 base, J shed 0 bases, and the junction held 24 bases outside the gene matches. The CDR3 consists of 24 residues. The CDR3 loop is CASSLNRLAGEMGSVSLAKNIQYF. The CDR3 DNA reads as TGTGCCAGCAGCTTAAACCGGCTAGCGGGAGAAATGGGATCTGTTTCTCTAGCCAAAAACATTCAGTACTTC. The variable domain in full, completed from reference TRBV7-3 and TRBJ2-4, reads GAGVSQTPSNKVTEKGKYVELRCDPISGHTALYWYRQSLGQGPEFLIYFQGTGAADDSGLPNDRFFAVRPEGSVSTLKIQRTERGDSAVYLCASSLNRLAGEMGSVSLAKNIQYFGAGTRLSVL.

The V gene is TRBV12-3 or TRBV12-4, the J gene TRBJ1-1, with D unresolved. Between the trimmed V and J ends, which lost 4 bases and 6 bases, there was a span of 15 bases. The CDR3 spans 14 residues. Here the CDR3 reads CASSSIARRAEAFF. The CDR3 DNA reads as TGTGCCAGCAGTTCTATCGCCCGTAGGGCTGAAGCTTTCTTT.

The V gene is TRBV20-1, the J gene TRBJ2-2; D is unclear. With 1 base removed from V and 5 bases from J, the gap between germline ends came to 8 bases. The germline gives CDR1 DFQATT, CDR2 SNEGSKA (reference sequence). This CDR3 is 13 amino acids long. The CDR3 DNA is TGCAGTGCTAGAGTGCCGGCTACCGGGGAGCTGTTTTTT. Protein sequence: CSARVPATGELFF.

This clonotype was observed a few times. The J gene is TRBJ2-3, the V gene TRBV5-1; TRBD2 agrees at 12 bases. Germline values: CDR1 SGHRS, CDR2 YFSETQ. V was pared by 4 bases and J by 4 bases, with 10 bases of the junction left unmatched. This CDR3 contains 17 residues. This CDR3 is CASSETSGRKRADTQYF. CDR3 DNA sequence: TGCGCCAGCAGCGAGACTAGCGGGAGAAAGCGCGCAGATACGCAGTATTTT.

This rearrangement joins TRBV7-9 to TRBJ1-1; 7 bases are shared with TRBD1. This CDR3 has 16 residues. J gave up 5 bases and V 0 bases, and 9 bases lay outside the gene matches. Germline V gives CDR1 SEHNR, CDR2 FQNEAQ (reference sequence). CDR3 in amino acids: CASSLARGQGRTEAFF. The CDR3 nucleotides are TGTGCCAGCAGCTTAGCGAGGGGGCAGGGCCGTACTGAAGCTTTCTTT.

This chain connects TRBV27 to TRBJ2-7; 7 bases agree with TRBD1. The trim removed 4 bases at V and 2 bases at J, leaving 14 bases unmatched. The germline CDR1 and CDR2 sequences are MNHEY and SMNVEV (reference sequence). The CDR3 runs to 17 residues. The CDR3: CASSSHPYPGQAYEQYF. Written as DNA, the CDR3 is TGTGCCAGCAGTTCTCACCCATACCCCGGACAGGCCTACGAGCAGTACTTC.

This rearrangement joins TRBV28 to TRBJ2-5, with 13 nucleotides matching TRBD2. Germline V gene lookup returns CDR1 MDHEN and CDR2 SYDVKM. The CDR3 has 15 residues. V gave up 6 bases and J gave up 6 bases; unmatched junction bases: 7. For the CDR3, the DNA is TGTGCCAGCAGGCAAGGACTAGCGGGAGTGAAGACCCAGTACTTC. Its protein product is CASRQGLAGVKTQYF. Together with reference TRBV28 and TRBJ2-5, the CDR3 gives the full variable domain: DVKVTQSSRYLVKRTGEKVFLECVQDMDHENMFWYRQDPGLGLRLIYFSYDVKMKEKGDIPEGYSVSREKKERFSLILESASTNQTSMYLCASRQGLAGVKTQYFGPGTRLLVL.

The rearrangement uses TRBV28 and TRBJ2-3, with D perhaps matching TRBD1 or TRBD2 (5 bases each). Trimming shortened V by 5 bases and J by 6 bases, and 21 bases separated the two germline ends. The CDR3 has 16 residues. The germline CDR1 and CDR2 sequences are MDHEN and SYDVKM. In DNA form, the CDR3 reads TGTGCCAGCAGTAGGGGAGAGATATCGGGTACCGATACGCAGTATTTT. Its protein is CASSRGEISGTDTQYF.

The rearrangement links TRBV20-1 to TRBJ2-7, with 13 bases aligning to TRBD2. From germline, CDR1 is DFQATT and CDR2 SNEGSKA (reference sequence). V was pared by 1 base and J by 6 bases, with 6 bases of the junction left unmatched. The CDR3 consists of 15 residues. The CDR3 sequence is CSARGTSGSQSEQYF. In DNA, the CDR3 is TGCAGTGCTAGAGGGACTAGCGGGAGTCAGTCCGAGCAGTACTTC.

This clonotype was counted at least ten times. The J gene is TRBJ1-1, the V gene TRBV2; the D is unclear. The CDR3 runs 14 residues. Germline V gene lookup returns CDR1 SNHLY and CDR2 FYNNEI. V was trimmed by 3 bases and J by 1 base, leaving 9 bases between them. CDR3 region: CASSDLARNTEAFF. The CDR3 DNA sequence: TGTGCCAGCAGTGATTTGGCCAGGAACACTGAAGCTTTCTTT.

In its sample, this clonotype was seen once. This chain connects TRBV2 to TRBJ2-2; no clear D. Germline CDR1 SNHLY, CDR2 FYNNEI. The CDR3 has 13 amino acids. Trimming took off 4 bases at V and 8 bases at J, with 11 bases between the two ends. CDR3 residues: CASSAWGLGELFF. The CDR3 region has the DNA TGTGCCAGCAGTGCATGGGGTTTAGGGGAGCTGTTTTTT.

V and J are TRBV5-5 and TRBJ1-1; unclear D gene. The germline V gene encodes CDR1 SGHKS and CDR2 YYEKEE (reference sequence). V was shortened by 4 bases and J by 4 bases, with 14 bases between the two germline ends. CDR3 length: 14 residues. The CDR3 sequence: CASSRRILGTEAFF. For the CDR3, the DNA is TGTGCCAGCAGCCGGAGGATATTGGGCACTGAAGCTTTCTTT.

This clonotype was recorded a few times. CDR3 bases: TGTGCCAGCATGAAACAGGACAGGGCTACCGGGGAGCTGTTTTTT. As protein: CASMKQDRATGELFF. V usage is TRBV2 and J usage is TRBJ2-2; 8 positions agree with TRBD1. This CDR3 has 15 residues. In germline, CDR1 is SNHLY, CDR2 FYNNEI. V was clipped by 7 bases and J by 5 bases; unmatched bases: 9.

V usage is TRBV24-1 and J usage is TRBJ2-2, with TRBD1 matching 11 bases. CDR3 length: 16 amino acids. J lost 9 bases, V lost 2 bases, and 7 bases had no gene match. The germline gives CDR1 KGHDR, CDR2 SFDVKD. The CDR3 coding sequence is TGTGCCACCAGTGATTGGACAGGGGGCTCGTCTCGGGAGCTGTTTTTT. Protein: CATSDWTGGSSRELFF.

This clonotype was observed a handful of times. The rearrangement links TRBV7-9 to TRBJ2-7; D is unclear. CDR3 length: 14 residues. Per germline, CDR1 SEHNR and CDR2 FQNEAQ (reference sequence). V dropped 5 bases and J dropped 7 bases, with 18 bases sitting between them. The CDR3 sequence: CASSPRDMAWEQYF. CDR3 bases: TGTGCCAGCAGCCCACGAGACATGGCCTGGGAGCAGTACTTC.

Of note for this clonotype: At one of its ends the junction is not consistent with the germline gene, which may arise from a read error. The chain carries TRBV12-3 or TRBV12-4 and TRBJ1-2; unclear D gene. The CDR3 has 13 amino acids. CDR3 sequence: CASSLKVNYRYTF. As DNA, the CDR3 is TGTGCCAGCAGTTTGAAGGTTAACTATCGCTACACCTTC.

This chain uses TRBV7-8 with TRBJ2-2; possibly TRBD1 or TRBD2 for D (6 bases each). Trimming removed 1 base from V and 3 bases from J, with 12 bases in between. This CDR3 comprises 16 residues. The germline V gene has CDR1 SGHVS and CDR2 FQNEAQ. In nucleotides, the CDR3 is TGTGCCAGCAGCTTAGGAGGGGGACTTTACACCGGGGAGCTGTTTTTT. Translating gives CASSLGGGLYTGELFF.

In this sample, this clonotype turned up a few times. This sequence joins TRBV5-6 and TRBJ2-3; the match to TRBD2 covers 12 bases. The CDR3 runs 19 residues. The junction had 10 bases not matched to a gene; V was cut back by 1 base and J by 1 base. The V gene's germline CDR1 is SGHDT and CDR2 YYEEEE. The CDR3 coding sequence is TGTGCCAGCAGCTTGTTTCTAGCGGGGGGGCCCTTCGGCACAGATACGCAGTATTTT. It codes for CASSLFLAGGPFGTDTQYF.

Concerning this clonotype: One end of the junction is discordant with germline, which a read error may explain. The V gene is TRBV7-2, the J gene TRBJ2-5; a possible D gene is TRBD2 (5 bases). Looked up from germline, CDR1 is SGHTA and CDR2 is FQGNSA. The CDR3 runs to 12 residues. The CDR3 DNA reads as TGTGCCAGCAGCTTAGGGGGAGCGGCTTCCTCCTTC. Protein product: CASSLGGAASSF. The full variable domain, with the rest looked up from reference TRBV7-2 and TRBJ2-5, is GAGVSQSPSNKVTEKGKDVELRCDPISGHTALYWYRQSLGQGLEFLIYFQGNSAPDKSGLPSDRFSAERTGGSVSTLTIQRTQQEDSAVYLCASSLGGAASSFGPGTRLLVL.

This clonotype was counted many times. V and J are TRBV28 and TRBJ2-5; D is unclear. V was clipped by 1 base and J by 0 bases, with 6 bases between them. CDR3 size: 14 residues. Per the germline V gene, CDR1 is MDHEN and CDR2 is SYDVKM. This CDR3 reads CASSLLGYQETQYF. In DNA form, the CDR3 reads TGTGCCAGCAGTTTATTGGGGTACCAAGAGACCCAGTACTTC.

This clonotype appeared a few times. The chain carries TRBV7-2 and TRBJ2-7; 8 bases map to TRBD1. This CDR3 comprises 17 residues. Germline CDR1 is SGHTA and CDR2 is FQGNSA. Germline trimming cut 3 bases from V and 3 bases from J; bases unmatched to any gene: 13. The CDR3 DNA sequence: TGTGCCAGCAGCTTGGCAGGGGGCGCCCCCAGTTACTACGAGCAGTACTTC. Protein: CASSLAGGAPSYYEQYF.